The next 28 T cell receptor beta chains were all read from a single sample in a study of blood T cell repertoires in COVID-19. Clones were read by immunoSEQ multiplex PCR, and TCRdb kept only the in-frame ones, dropping some. The table includes 90,000 to 120,000 clones, roughly nine tenths detected once. What was sequenced was peripheral blood. These receptors originate from a human donor in a cohort sampled during active COVID-19.

This clone appeared once. Other DNA variants within this sample encode the same CDR3. The V gene is TRBV19, the J gene TRBJ2-1, with 9 nucleotides matching TRBD1. The CDR3 is 15 amino acids. The trim removed 2 bases at V and 4 bases at J, leaving 3 bases unmatched. Looked up from germline, CDR1 is LNHDA and CDR2 is SQIVND (reference sequence). CDR3 nucleotides: TGTGCCAGTAGTATACCGGGACAGGGATACAATGAGCAGTTCTTC. Protein sequence: CASSIPGQGYNEQFF. Variable domain in full (rest from reference TRBV19 and TRBJ2-1): DGGITQSPKYLFRKEGQNVTLSCEQNLNHDAMYWYRQDPGQGLRLIYYSQIVNDFQKGDIAEGYSVSREKKESFPLTVTSAQKNPTAFYLCASSIPGQGYNEQFFGPGTRLTVL.

With respect to this clone: Germline is not matched at one junction end, which may reflect a read error. The rearrangement joins TRBV12-3 or TRBV12-4 to TRBJ1-1; a weak D match, TRBD1 (5 bases). The CDR3 totals 13 residues. This CDR3 reads CASSLLLSRGTLF. The CDR3 DNA sequence: TGTGCCAGCAGTTTACTCCTTTCACGCGGGACGCTCTTT.

The chain links TRBV3-1 (or the pseudogene TRBV3-2) to TRBJ1-2; 8 nucleotides line up with TRBD1. CDR3 length: 16 residues. CDR1 is LGHDT, CDR2 YNNKEL, per germline (reference sequence). After removal of 4 bases from V and 2 bases from J, the junction contained 9 bases not matched to a gene. CDR3 sequence: CASSLGQGLGNYGYTF. The CDR3, as DNA: TGTGCCAGCAGCCTCGGACAGGGCTTGGGGAACTATGGCTACACCTTC.

The V gene is TRBV4-2, the J gene TRBJ2-5; no clear D gene. Germline V gene lookup returns CDR1 LGHNA and CDR2 YNFKEQ. V was shortened by 1 base and J by 5 bases, with 14 bases between the two germline ends. This CDR3 has 15 residues. As DNA, the CDR3 is TGTGCCAGCAGCCAAGGAACTACCTCAGTGGAGACCCAGTACTTC. Protein sequence: CASSQGTTSVETQYF.

The chain joins TRBV5-1 to TRBJ1-1; no clear D gene. V lost 2 bases and J 1 base, leaving 9 bases between the germline ends. Germline CDR1 is SGHRS and CDR2 is YFSETQ. The CDR3 consists of 14 residues. The CDR3 nucleotides are TGCGCCAGCAGCTTCGCACTCTCGAACACTGAAGCTTTCTTT. This sequence encodes CASSFALSNTEAFF.

CDR3 coding DNA: TGCGCCAGCAGCCCTGCCTCCGGGGGGAGGGGGTTTGGCACTGAAGCTTTCTTT. Translated, it gives CASSPASGGRGFGTEAFF. J is TRBJ1-1 and V is TRBV4-3; perhaps TRBD1 as D (6 bases). The germline CDR1 and CDR2 sequences are LGHNA and YSLEER. V lost 4 bases to trimming and J lost 4 bases, with 25 bases between them. The CDR3 length is 18 residues.

V usage is TRBV14 and J usage is TRBJ1-4; TRBD1 matches 8 bases. The CDR3 consists of 15 residues. V dropped 10 bases and J dropped 7; count of bases not matched to a gene: 14. Germline V CDR1 and CDR2: SGHDN, FVKESK. CDR3 region: CANTNPRQGIEKLFF. The CDR3 DNA reads as TGTGCCAACACAAACCCAAGACAGGGGATTGAAAAACTGTTTTTT.

The genes are TRBV6-5 and TRBJ2-2, with D perhaps matching TRBD2 (5 bases). This CDR3 region has 13 residues. Between the trimmed V and J ends, which lost 8 bases and 3 bases, there was a span of 10 bases. Per the germline V gene, CDR1 is MNHEY and CDR2 is SVGAGI. The CDR3 coding sequence is TGTGCCAGCGTCAGCGGCGACACCGGGGAGCTGTTTTTT. Translated, it gives CASVSGDTGELFF.

The gene calls are TRBV19 and TRBJ2-7, with a tentative D call TRBD2 (6 bases). CDR3 length: 17 amino acids. The ends were cut back, 4 bases at V and 3 bases at J, with 22 bases in the middle. CDR1 and CDR2 from the germline V gene are LNHDA and SQIVND (reference sequence). The CDR3 bases are TGTGCCAGTAGTAATCTTAATAGCCCTCGGAGGGGCTACGAGCAGTACTTC. Translated, it gives CASSNLNSPRRGYEQYF. Variable domain in full (rest from reference TRBV19 and TRBJ2-7): DGGITQSPKYLFRKEGQNVTLSCEQNLNHDAMYWYRQDPGQGLRLIYYSQIVNDFQKGDIAEGYSVSREKKESFPLTVTSAQKNPTAFYLCASSNLNSPRRGYEQYFGPGTRLTVT.

This clone was detected once. This chain uses TRBV27 with TRBJ2-2; D is ambiguous. Trimming cost V 4 bases and J 5 bases, with 5 bases left between them. CDR3 length: 12 residues. Per the germline V gene, CDR1 is MNHEY and CDR2 is SMNVEV (reference sequence). The CDR3 loop reads CASSYMTGELFF. As DNA, the CDR3 is TGTGCCAGCAGTTACATGACCGGGGAGCTGTTTTTT.

The CDR3: CASSHPPTSEGQETQYF. Here the CDR3 DNA reads TGCGCCAGCAGCCACCCACCCACTAGCGAGGGGCAAGAGACCCAGTACTTC. The genes are TRBV4-1 and TRBJ2-5, with 7 bases that match TRBD2. The junction had 12 bases not matched to a gene; V was cut back by 3 bases and J by 2 bases. In germline, CDR1 is MGHRA, CDR2 YSYEKL. This CDR3 is built from 17 residues.

The chain couples TRBV14 to TRBJ1-2, with a tentative D call TRBD1 (5 bases). This CDR3 region has 15 residues. V lost 4 bases and J 2 bases, leaving 14 bases between the germline ends. Germline CDR1 SGHDN, CDR2 FVKESK. Here the CDR3 reads CASSPGRGSNYGYTF. CDR3 DNA sequence: TGTGCCAGCAGCCCCGGGCGGGGCTCCAACTATGGCTACACCTTC.

The chain couples TRBV5-1 to TRBJ2-7, with TRBD2 as a possible D gene (6 bases). Germline assignment: CDR1 SGHRS and CDR2 YFSETQ. V lost 4 bases to trimming and J lost 7 bases, with 18 bases between them. The CDR3 loop spans 14 amino acids. As DNA, the CDR3 is TGCGCCAGCAGCCACCGGGACTGGGGTGGAGAGCAGTACTTC. The encoded protein is CASSHRDWGGEQYF.

The chain is built from TRBV23-1 and TRBJ2-7; D unresolved. TRBV23-1 is an ORF; its function is uncertain. V was cut by 0 bases and J by 0 bases, with 18 bases left in between. The CDR3 spans 18 residues. Here the CDR3 reads CASSQSPSYTIYSYEQYF. DNA of the CDR3: TGCGCCAGCAGTCAATCCCCTTCATACACGATATACTCCTACGAGCAGTACTTC.

The chain has TRBV12-3 or TRBV12-4 and TRBJ2-5; 8 bases agree with TRBD1. The CDR3 runs to 13 residues. Trimming removed 8 bases from V and 7 bases from J; junction bases left unmatched: 9. CDR3 nucleotide sequence: TGTGCCAGCCGAGCACAGGGGGTAATGACCCAGTACTTC. It specifies CASRAQGVMTQYF.

This clone was found once. CDR3: CASSLRQGSGANVLTF. CDR3 nucleotides: TGTGCCAGCAGCTTAAGGCAGGGCAGTGGGGCCAACGTCCTGACTTTC. The J gene is TRBJ2-6, the V gene TRBV7-2, with D perhaps matching TRBD1 (5 bases). This CDR3 is 16 amino acids long. V was cut by 2 bases and J by 3 bases, with 11 bases left in between. CDR1 SGHTA and CDR2 FQGNSA come from the germline V gene.

This sequence joins TRBV2 and TRBJ2-7, with D perhaps TRBD1 (6 bases). Germline V gives CDR1 SNHLY, CDR2 FYNNEI. The V and J ends lost 3 bases and 3 bases respectively, with 9 bases between them. CDR3 size: 13 residues. The CDR3 nucleotides read TGTGCCAGCAGTGATAGACAGGTCTACGAGCAGTACTTC. Translation: CASSDRQVYEQYF.

This sequence joins TRBV2 and TRBJ2-7; TRBD1 matches at 9 bases. Germline V gives CDR1 SNHLY, CDR2 FYNNEI. This CDR3 has 13 residues. The junction had 6 bases not matched to a gene; V was cut back by 6 bases and J by 6 bases. The CDR3: CASRDRGLSEQYF. DNA for the CDR3: TGTGCCAGCAGAGACAGGGGGTTAAGCGAGCAGTACTTC.

This clone is a singleton in its sample. CDR3 in DNA: TGTGCCAGCTCACCCTCCGGGGAGGTGAACACCGGGGAGCTGTTTTTT. It encodes CASSPSGEVNTGELFF. V usage is TRBV18 and J usage is TRBJ2-2; D is possibly TRBD2 (6 bases). From germline, CDR1 is KGHSH and CDR2 LQKENI. Trimming removed 3 bases at V and 1 base at J, with 12 bases between. CDR3 size: 16 residues. The full variable domain, completed using reference TRBV18 and TRBJ2-2, is NAGVMQNPRHLVRRRGQEARLRCSPMKGHSHVYWYRQLPEEGLKFMVYLQKENIIDESGMPKERFSAEFPKEGPSILRIQQVVRGDSAAYFCASSPSGEVNTGELFFGEGSRLTVL.

V usage is TRBV7-9 and J usage is TRBJ1-1, with TRBD1 as a possible D gene (5 bases). CDR3 length: 13 amino acids. The ends were cut back, 6 bases at V and 0 bases at J, with 8 bases in the middle. Germline CDR1 SEHNR, CDR2 FQNEAQ (reference sequence). CDR3: CASSPTVNTEAFF. The CDR3 region has the DNA TGTGCCAGCAGTCCGACAGTGAACACTGAAGCTTTCTTT.

The V and J genes are TRBV6-4 and TRBJ2-7; maybe TRBD1 (6 bases). The germline V gene encodes CDR1 MRHNA and CDR2 SNTAGT. The ends were cut back, 5 bases at V and 2 bases at J, with 10 bases in the middle. The CDR3 runs 13 residues. CDR3 residues: CASSPDRTYEQYF. The CDR3 DNA is TGTGCCAGCAGTCCGGACAGAACCTACGAGCAGTACTTC.

This clone is a singleton in its sample. This chain joins TRBV19 and TRBJ2-7; 10 bases map to TRBD2. The CDR3 runs to 15 residues. The germline V gene has CDR1 LNHDA and CDR2 SQIVND (reference sequence). Germline trimming cut 5 bases from V and 0 bases from J; bases unmatched to any gene: 4. This chain's CDR3 is CASSLKRGGSYEQYF. DNA for the CDR3: TGTGCCAGTAGTCTAAAGCGGGGGGGCTCCTACGAGCAGTACTTC.

This chain joins TRBV11-2 and TRBJ1-1; 7 bases line up with TRBD1. CDR3 size: 19 residues. V shed 6 bases, J shed 3 bases, and the junction held 22 bases outside the gene matches. CDR1 is SGHAT and CDR2 is FQNNGV in the germline V gene. The CDR3, as DNA: TGTGCCAGCAGTTCATCGACAGGGTCTTTGCCCCAGAGGGACACTGAAGCTTTCTTT. Translated, it gives CASSSSTGSLPQRDTEAFF.

The chain carries TRBV11-2 and TRBJ1-4, with D unclear. The CDR3 contains 15 residues. The V end lost 2 bases, the J end lost 0 bases, and 7 bases lay between the germline ends. Germline-derived CDR1 and CDR2 are SGHAT and FQNNGV. This CDR3 reads CASSLLAATNEKLFF. CDR3 sequence (DNA): TGTGCCAGCAGCTTATTGGCAGCAACTAATGAAAAACTGTTTTTT.

This chain links TRBV5-1 with TRBJ2-1, with 9 bases matching TRBD1. V dropped 2 bases and J dropped 5; count of bases not matched to a gene: 5. Germline assignment: CDR1 SGHRS and CDR2 YFSETQ. The CDR3 runs to 15 residues. The CDR3 DNA reads TGCGCCAGCAGCTTACAGGGGGCTGGCGACAATGAGCAGTTCTTC. Encoded protein: CASSLQGAGDNEQFF.

This clone was found once. The chain couples TRBV24-1 to TRBJ1-2; 9 bases match TRBD1. This CDR3 comprises 15 residues. V lost 5 bases and J lost 5; bases outside the gene matches: 8. Looked up from germline, CDR1 is KGHDR and CDR2 is SFDVKD. This CDR3 is CATSALMGTGYGYTF. CDR3 coding DNA: TGTGCCACCAGTGCCTTGATGGGGACAGGGTATGGCTACACCTTC.

This chain joins TRBV5-4 and TRBJ1-2, with no clear D. Trimming shortened V by 2 bases and J by 5 bases, and 7 bases separated the two germline ends. Germline V gene data show CDR1 as SGHNT and CDR2 as YYREEE (reference sequence). The length of the CDR3 is 12 residues. The CDR3 bases are TGTGCCAGCAGCTTAGAGATGTATGGCTACACCTTC. It specifies CASSLEMYGYTF.

The CDR3 sequence is CASSLAGGAGTGELFF. As DNA, the CDR3 is TGTGCCAGCAGCTTAGCAGGGGGCGCTGGCACCGGGGAGCTGTTTTTT. The J gene is TRBJ2-2, the V gene TRBV7-6; the match to TRBD1 covers 7 bases. Germline V gene sequence: CDR1 SGHVS, CDR2 FNYEAQ. After removal of 0 bases from V and 4 bases from J, the junction contained 5 bases not matched to a gene. This CDR3 region has 16 residues.